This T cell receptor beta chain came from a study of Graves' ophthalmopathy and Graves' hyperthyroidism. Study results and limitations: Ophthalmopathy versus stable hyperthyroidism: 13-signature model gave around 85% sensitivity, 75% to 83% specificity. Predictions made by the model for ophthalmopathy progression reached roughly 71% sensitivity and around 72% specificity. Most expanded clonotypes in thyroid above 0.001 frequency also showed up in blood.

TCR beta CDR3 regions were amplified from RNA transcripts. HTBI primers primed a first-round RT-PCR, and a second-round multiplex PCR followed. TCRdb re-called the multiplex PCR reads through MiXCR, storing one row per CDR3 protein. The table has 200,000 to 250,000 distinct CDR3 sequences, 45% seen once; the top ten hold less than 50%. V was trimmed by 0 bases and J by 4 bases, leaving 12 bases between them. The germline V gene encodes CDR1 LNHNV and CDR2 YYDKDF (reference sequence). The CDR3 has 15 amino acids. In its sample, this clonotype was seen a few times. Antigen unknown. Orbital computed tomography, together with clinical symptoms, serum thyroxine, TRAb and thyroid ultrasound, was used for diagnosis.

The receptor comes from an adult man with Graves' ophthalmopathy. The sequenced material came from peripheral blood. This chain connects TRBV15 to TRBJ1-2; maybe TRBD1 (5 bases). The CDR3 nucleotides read TGTGCCACCAGCAGAGAGAGACAGTTCGCCTATGGCTACACCTTC. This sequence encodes CATSRERQFAYGYTF.